The 11 T cell receptor beta chains reported below all come from one sample, sequenced in a study of blood T cell repertoires in COVID-19. Only in-frame clones appear in the TCRdb table, and some are missing; sequencing was by immunoSEQ multiplex PCR. The sample lists tens of thousands of clones, approximately 84% occurring once. Material: peripheral blood. These receptors all come from an elderly man with COVID-19, enrolled during active disease.

This clone has only a few counts. The V gene is TRBV7-3, the J gene TRBJ1-1; the D is unclear. The CDR3 extends over 15 amino acids. Trimming took off 2 bases at V and 4 bases at J, with 14 bases between the two ends. In germline, CDR1 is SGHTA, CDR2 FQGTGA. This CDR3 reads CASSLDGEEGTEAFF. CDR3 in DNA: TGTGCCAGCAGCTTAGACGGGGAGGAGGGCACTGAAGCTTTCTTT.

The rearrangement joins TRBV4-2 to TRBJ1-1; no reliable D call. This CDR3 is built from 14 residues. Germline CDR1 and CDR2: LGHNA and YNFKEQ. Trimming removed 1 base from V and 8 bases from J, with 14 bases in between. The CDR3 loop is CASSQGPVEAEAFF. DNA for the CDR3: TGTGCCAGCAGCCAAGGCCCGGTAGAAGCCGAAGCTTTCTTT.

This sequence joins TRBV30 and TRBJ2-7; D is possibly TRBD2 (6 bases). The CDR3 is 16 residues long. Per germline, CDR1 GTSNPN and CDR2 SVGIG (reference sequence). Trimming pared 0 bases from V and 4 bases from J, leaving 19 bases between. The CDR3 DNA reads TGTGCCTGGAGTGTCGGGGGACCGGGACCCATATACGAGCAGTACGTC. It codes for CAWSVGGPGPIYEQYV.

The chain carries TRBV14 and TRBJ1-2; tentative D call: TRBD1 (6 bases). V lost 4 bases to trimming and J lost 4 bases, with 13 bases between them. Germline V gene data show CDR1 as SGHDN and CDR2 as FVKESK. The CDR3 has 14 amino acids. CDR3 loop: CASSRLDRVYGYTF. CDR3 DNA: TGTGCCAGCAGCCGGCTGGACAGAGTCTATGGCTACACCTTC.

V usage is TRBV6-5 and J usage is TRBJ2-7; no reliable D call. Germline CDR1 reads MNHEY; CDR2 reads SVGAGI. Trimming shortened V by 6 bases and J by 0 bases, and 9 bases separated the two germline ends. This CDR3 spans 13 amino acids. CDR3 sequence (DNA): TGTGCCAGCAGCCCCGGTGACTCCTACGAGCAGTACGTC. It specifies CASSPGDSYEQYV.

This clone was seen a handful of times. J is TRBJ2-5 and V is TRBV10-3, with TRBD1 as a possible D gene (6 bases). V was cut by 4 bases and J by 1 base, with 22 bases left in between. The CDR3 is 18 amino acids. Germline CDR1 is ENHRY and CDR2 is SYGVKD. The CDR3 DNA follows: TGTGCCATCAGTGGGGGGTCGGACAGAACCTTACCCCAAGAGACCCAGTACTTC. Its translation is CAISGGSDRTLPQETQYF.

This chain uses TRBV6-5 with TRBJ2-1; maybe TRBD1 (6 bases). This CDR3 region has 14 residues. Between the trimmed V and J ends, which lost 6 bases and 6 bases, there was a span of 15 bases. Germline V gene lookup returns CDR1 MNHEY and CDR2 SVGAGI. The CDR3 DNA follows: TGTGCCAGCAGATTTACTCGGACAGCCAATGAGCAGTTCTTC. Protein product: CASRFTRTANEQFF.

This clone showed up just once. This chain connects TRBV7-8 to TRBJ1-2; D not resolved. The V end lost 0 bases, the J end lost 4 bases, and 6 bases lay between the germline ends. The CDR3 loop spans 13 amino acids. From germline, CDR1 is SGHVS and CDR2 FQNEAQ. Written as DNA, the CDR3 is TGTGCCAGCAGCTTAGCAGCGTTCTATGGCTACACCTTC. This codes for CASSLAAFYGYTF.

This chain uses TRBV5-1 with TRBJ2-1; the D gene is possibly TRBD1 (6 bases). V was pared by 2 bases and J by 5 bases, with 8 bases between. The CDR3 has 13 amino acids. Germline-derived CDR1 and CDR2 are SGHRS and YFSETQ. For the CDR3, the DNA is TGCGCCAGCAGCTTCGGACAGAACAATGAGCAGTTCTTC. Residues: CASSFGQNNEQFF.

In its sample, this clone was seen a few times. V and J are TRBV19 and TRBJ1-2; TRBD1 aligns across 9 bases. This CDR3 contains 16 residues. Germline V gives CDR1 LNHDA, CDR2 SQIVND (reference sequence). J lost 8 bases, V lost 6 bases, and 16 bases had no gene match. CDR3 coding DNA: TGTGCCAGTAGCGTACTGGCCACAGGGGGCCCGAGGGGCTACACCTTC. The encoded protein is CASSVLATGGPRGYTF.

This CDR3 is CASSHGQGGGETQYF. The DNA for the CDR3 is TGTGCCAGCAGCCATGGACAGGGCGGGGGAGAGACCCAGTACTTC. V usage is TRBV7-8 and J usage is TRBJ2-5, with a possible D match to TRBD1 (8 bases). Trimming left V 5 bases short and J 4 bases short, with 17 bases between. This CDR3 spans 15 amino acids. The germline gives CDR1 SGHVS, CDR2 FQNEAQ.